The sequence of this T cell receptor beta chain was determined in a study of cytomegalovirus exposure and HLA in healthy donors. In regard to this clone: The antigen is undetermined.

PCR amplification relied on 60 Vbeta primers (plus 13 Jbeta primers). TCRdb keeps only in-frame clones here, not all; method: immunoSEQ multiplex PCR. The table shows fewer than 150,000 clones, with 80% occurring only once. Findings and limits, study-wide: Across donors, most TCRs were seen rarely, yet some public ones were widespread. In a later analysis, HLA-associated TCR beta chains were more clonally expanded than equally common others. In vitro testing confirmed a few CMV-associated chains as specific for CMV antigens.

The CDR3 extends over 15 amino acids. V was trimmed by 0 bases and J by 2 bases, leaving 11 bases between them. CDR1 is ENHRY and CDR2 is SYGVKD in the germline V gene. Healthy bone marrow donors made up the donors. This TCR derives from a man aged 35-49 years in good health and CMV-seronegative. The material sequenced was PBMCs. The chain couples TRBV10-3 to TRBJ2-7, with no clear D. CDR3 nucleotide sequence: TGTGCCATCAGTGAGTCGGCAGTATTTCCCTACGAGCAGTACTTC. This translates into CAISESAVFPYEQYF.